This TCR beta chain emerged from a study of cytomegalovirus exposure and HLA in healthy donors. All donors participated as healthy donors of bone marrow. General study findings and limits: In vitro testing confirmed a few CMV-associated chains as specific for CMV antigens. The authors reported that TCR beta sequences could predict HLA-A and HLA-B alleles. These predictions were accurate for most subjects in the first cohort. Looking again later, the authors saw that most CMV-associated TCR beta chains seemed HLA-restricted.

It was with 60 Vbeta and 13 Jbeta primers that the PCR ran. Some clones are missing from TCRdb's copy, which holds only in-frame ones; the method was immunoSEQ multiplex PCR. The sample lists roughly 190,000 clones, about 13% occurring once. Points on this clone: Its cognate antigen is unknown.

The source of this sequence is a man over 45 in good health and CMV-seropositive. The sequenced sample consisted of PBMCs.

Written as DNA, the CDR3 is TGTGCCAGCAAGGGGACAGGGGGCGCTGGGGCCAACGTCCTGACTTTC. It yields the protein CASKGTGGAGANVLTF. This chain uses TRBV19 with TRBJ2-6; 12 bases map to TRBD1. V shed 9 bases, J shed 2 bases, and the junction held 5 bases outside the gene matches. CDR3 length equals 16 residues. Per the germline V gene, CDR1 is LNHDA and CDR2 is SQIVND (reference sequence).